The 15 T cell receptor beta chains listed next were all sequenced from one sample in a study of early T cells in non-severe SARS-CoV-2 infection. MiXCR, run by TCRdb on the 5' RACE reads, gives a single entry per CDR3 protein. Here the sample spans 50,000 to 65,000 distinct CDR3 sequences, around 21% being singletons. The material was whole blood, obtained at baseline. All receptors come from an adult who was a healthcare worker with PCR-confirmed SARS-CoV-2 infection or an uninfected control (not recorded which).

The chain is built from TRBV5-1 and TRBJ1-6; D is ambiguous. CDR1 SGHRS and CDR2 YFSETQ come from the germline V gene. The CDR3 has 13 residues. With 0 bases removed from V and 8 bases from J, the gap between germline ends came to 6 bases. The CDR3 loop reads CASSLAADSPLHF. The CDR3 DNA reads TGCGCCAGCAGCTTGGCGGCGGATTCACCCCTCCACTTT. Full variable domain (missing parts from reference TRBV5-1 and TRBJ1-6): KAGVTQTPRYLIKTRGQQVTLSCSPISGHRSVSWYQQTPGQGLQFLFEYFSETQRNKGNFPGRFSGRQFSNSRSEMNVSTLELGDSALYLCASSLAADSPLHFGNGTRLTVT.

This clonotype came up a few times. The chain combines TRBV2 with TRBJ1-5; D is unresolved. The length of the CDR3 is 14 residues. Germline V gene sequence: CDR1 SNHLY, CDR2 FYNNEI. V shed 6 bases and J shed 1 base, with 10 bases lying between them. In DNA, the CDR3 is TGTGCCAGCAGGACCGGCTGGAGCAATCAGCCCCAGCATTTT. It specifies CASRTGWSNQPQHF.

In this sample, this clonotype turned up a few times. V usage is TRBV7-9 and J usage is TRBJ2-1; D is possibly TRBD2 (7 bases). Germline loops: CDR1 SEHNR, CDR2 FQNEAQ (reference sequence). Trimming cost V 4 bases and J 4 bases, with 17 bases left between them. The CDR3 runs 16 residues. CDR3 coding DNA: TGTGCCAGCAGCTCTAGGGGGGGTACCCTTTACAATGAGCAGTTCTTC. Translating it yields CASSSRGGTLYNEQFF.

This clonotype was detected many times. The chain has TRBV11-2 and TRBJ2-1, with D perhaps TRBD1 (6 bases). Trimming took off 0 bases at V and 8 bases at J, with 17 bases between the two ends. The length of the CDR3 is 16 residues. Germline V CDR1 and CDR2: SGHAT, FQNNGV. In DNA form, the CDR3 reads TGTGCCAGCAGCTTAGATAAAACAGGGAAGTTCTATGAGCAGTTCTTC. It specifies CASSLDKTGKFYEQFF.

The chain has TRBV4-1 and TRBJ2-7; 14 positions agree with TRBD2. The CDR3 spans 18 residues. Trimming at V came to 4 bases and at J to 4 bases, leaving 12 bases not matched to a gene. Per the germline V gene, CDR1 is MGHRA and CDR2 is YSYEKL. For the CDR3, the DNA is TGCGCCAGCAGCCCCGGGACTAGCGGGGGCCGTCCGGGGTACGAGCAGTACTTC. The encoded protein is CASSPGTSGGRPGYEQYF.

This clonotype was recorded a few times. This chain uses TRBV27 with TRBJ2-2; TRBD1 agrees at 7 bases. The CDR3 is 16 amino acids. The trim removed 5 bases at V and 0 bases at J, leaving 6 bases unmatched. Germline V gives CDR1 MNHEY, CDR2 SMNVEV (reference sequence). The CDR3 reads CASSQRDRANTGELFF. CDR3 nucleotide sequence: TGTGCCAGCAGTCAACGGGACAGAGCGAACACCGGGGAGCTGTTTTTT.

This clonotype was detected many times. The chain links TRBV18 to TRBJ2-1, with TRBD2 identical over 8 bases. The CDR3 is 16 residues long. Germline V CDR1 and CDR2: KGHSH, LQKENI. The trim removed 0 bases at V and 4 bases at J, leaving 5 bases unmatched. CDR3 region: CASSPPVGGAYNEQFF. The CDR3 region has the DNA TGTGCCAGCTCACCACCGGTCGGGGGGGCGTACAATGAGCAGTTCTTC.

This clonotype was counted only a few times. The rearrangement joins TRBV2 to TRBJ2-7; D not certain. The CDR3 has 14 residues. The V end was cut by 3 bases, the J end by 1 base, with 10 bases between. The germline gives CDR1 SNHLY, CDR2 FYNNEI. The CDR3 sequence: CASSDSNNSYEQYF. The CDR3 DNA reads TGTGCCAGCAGTGATTCTAATAATTCCTACGAGCAGTACTTC. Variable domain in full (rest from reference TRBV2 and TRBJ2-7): EPEVTQTPSHQVTQMGQEVILRCVPISNHLYFYWYRQILGQKVEFLVSFYNNEISEKSEIFDDQFSVERPDGSNFTLKIRSTKLEDSAMYFCASSDSNNSYEQYFGPGTRLTVT.

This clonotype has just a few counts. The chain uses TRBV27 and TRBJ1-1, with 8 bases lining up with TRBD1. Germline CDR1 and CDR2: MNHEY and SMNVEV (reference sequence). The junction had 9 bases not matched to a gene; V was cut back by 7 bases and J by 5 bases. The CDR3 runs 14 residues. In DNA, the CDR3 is TGTGCCAGCACCCCTGACAGGGGAGGGACTGAAGCTTTCTTT. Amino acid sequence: CASTPDRGGTEAFF.

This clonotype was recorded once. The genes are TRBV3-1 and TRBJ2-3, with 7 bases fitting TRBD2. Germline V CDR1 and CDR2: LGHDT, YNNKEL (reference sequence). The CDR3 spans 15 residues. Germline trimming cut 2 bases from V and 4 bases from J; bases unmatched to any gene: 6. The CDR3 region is CASSQPGGGPDTQYF. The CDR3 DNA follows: TGTGCCAGCAGCCAACCTGGGGGAGGGCCAGATACGCAGTATTTT.

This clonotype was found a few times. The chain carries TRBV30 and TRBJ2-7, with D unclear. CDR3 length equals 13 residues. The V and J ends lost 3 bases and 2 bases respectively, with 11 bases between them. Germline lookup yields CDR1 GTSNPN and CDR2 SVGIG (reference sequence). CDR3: CAWRKGRTYEQYF. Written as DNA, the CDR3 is TGTGCCTGGAGGAAGGGCAGGACCTACGAGCAGTACTTC.

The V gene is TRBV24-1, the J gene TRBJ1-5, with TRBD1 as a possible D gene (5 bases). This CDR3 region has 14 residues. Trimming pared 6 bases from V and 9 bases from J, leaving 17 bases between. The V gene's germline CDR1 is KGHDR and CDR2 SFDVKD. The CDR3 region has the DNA TGTGCCACCAGTTCCGGGACGGATAGTCGGCCCCAGCATTTT. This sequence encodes CATSSGTDSRPQHF.

The CDR3 DNA sequence: TGTGCCAGCAGTGATGCGGGAAGCTCCTACGAGCAGTACTTC. Its translation is CASSDAGSSYEQYF. This chain uses TRBV25-1 with TRBJ2-7, with D perhaps TRBD2 (6 bases). Trimming took off 3 bases at V and 0 bases at J, with 9 bases between the two ends. CDR1 is MGHDK and CDR2 is SYGVNS in the germline V gene. The CDR3 has 14 residues.

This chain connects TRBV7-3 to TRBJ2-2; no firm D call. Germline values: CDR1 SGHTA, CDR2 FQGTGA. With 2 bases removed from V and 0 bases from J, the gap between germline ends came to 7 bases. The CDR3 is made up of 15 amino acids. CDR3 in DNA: TGTGCCAGCAGCTTAGTAGGGCCGAACACCGGGGAGCTGTTTTTT. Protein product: CASSLVGPNTGELFF.

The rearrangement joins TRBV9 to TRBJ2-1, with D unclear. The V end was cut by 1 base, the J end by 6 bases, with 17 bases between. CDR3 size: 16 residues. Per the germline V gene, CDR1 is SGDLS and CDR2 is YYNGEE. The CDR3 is CASSVSWRPVGNEQFF. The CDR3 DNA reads TGTGCCAGCAGCGTATCCTGGCGCCCAGTGGGCAATGAGCAGTTCTTC.